A selection of T cell receptor beta chains follows, all from one sample in a study of T cell responses to AZD1222 COVID-19 vaccine. Sequenced by immunoSEQ multiplex PCR; TCRdb stores in-frame clones only, minus some. The sample carries 65,000 to 100,000 clones, more than 85% recorded once. The specimen was peripheral blood, collected 28 days after the second AZD1222 dose. The source is an adult who received the AZD1222 COVID-19 vaccine. Each CDR3 is given with its conserved first and last residue. The order of the fields is D gene, clone size, V gene, J gene, CDR3 DNA, CDR3 protein. D genes are given only for firm matches. Size is stated for part of the rows, as once, few or many counts, or as a class when the clone is expanded.

>-|-|TRBV7-3|TRBJ2-3
TGTGCCAGCAGCTTAAACCCACAGGAAGGGCAGTATTTT
CASSLNPQEGQYF
>TRBD2|-|TRBV6-5|TRBJ2-1
TGTGCCAGCAGTCCTAGCGGGAGGAAGAATGAGCAGTTCTTC
CASSPSGRKNEQFF
>-|-|TRBV2|TRBJ2-5
TGTGCCAGCGGGGAGACCCAGTACTTC
CASGETQYF
>TRBD1|-|TRBV28|TRBJ2-7
TGTGCCAGCAGTCGGGACAGGGGAAACGAGCAGTACTTC
CASSRDRGNEQYF
>-|-|TRBV6-6|TRBJ1-2
TGTGCCAGCAGTTCCGACAGCCAGTCAGGTGGCTACACCTTC
CASSSDSQSGGYTF
>-|-|TRBV30|TRBJ1-4
TGTGCCTGGAGTGTACAGCGTACAACTAATGAAAAACTGTTTTTT
CAWSVQRTTNEKLFF
>TRBD2|-|TRBV15|TRBJ2-1
TGTGCCACCAGCCGACGTGGTAGCGGGAGAGTTAATGAGCAGTTCTTC
CATSRRGSGRVNEQFF
>TRBD1|-|TRBV9|TRBJ1-6
TGTGCCAGCAGCGCTCGGACAGGGACGGGGTATTCACCCCTCCACTTT
CASSARTGTGYSPLHF
>TRBD2|-|TRBV11-2|TRBJ2-4
TGTGCCAGCAGCACCCCGGGACTAGCGGGAGCGGCCAAAAACATTCAGTACTTC
CASSTPGLAGAAKNIQYF
>-|few|TRBV9|TRBJ2-7
TGTGCCAGCAGCGTAGAAGAGGAGGACGAGCAGTACTTC
CASSVEEEDEQYF
>TRBD1|-|TRBV18|TRBJ2-1
TGTGCCAGCTCACCACAACAGGGGTTTAATGAGCAGTTCTTC
CASSPQQGFNEQFF
>TRBD1|-|TRBV19|TRBJ1-6
TGTGCCAGTGAACAGGGGACCCATAATTCACCCCTCCACTTT
CASEQGTHNSPLHF
>-|once|TRBV7-2|TRBJ1-3
TGTGCCAGCAGCCCCGGGGCAAGGAACACCATATATTTT
CASSPGARNTIYF
>-|-|TRBV5-1|TRBJ2-1
TGCGCCAGCAGCTTGCCAGTCGGTAGCTCCTACAATGAGCAGTTCTTC
CASSLPVGSSYNEQFF
>TRBD1|-|TRBV10-1|TRBJ2-5
TGCGCCAGCAGTACGGGACAGAAACAAGAGACCCAGTACTTC
CASSTGQKQETQYF
>TRBD2|-|TRBV18|TRBJ2-1
TGTGCCAGCTCACCCGCTAGCGGGTCTTACAATGAGCAGTTCTTC
CASSPASGSYNEQFF
>-|-|TRBV6-5|TRBJ1-4
TGTGCCAGCAGTTACTCTAGGCAGGGTACGGAAAAACTGTTTTTT
CASSYSRQGTEKLFF
>-|-|TRBV27|TRBJ2-5
TGTGCCAGCAGTTTATCAGGCTGGGGGCAGGAAGAGACCCAGTACTTC
CASSLSGWGQEETQYF
>TRBD2|-|TRBV20-1|TRBJ2-3
TGCAGTGCTAGTTGGCGGGAGGGAGGTACAGATACGCAGTATTTT
CSASWREGGTDTQYF
>TRBD2|-|TRBV6-5|TRBJ2-7
TGTGCCAGCAGTAAGGCGGGAGGCGTTGAGCAGTACTTC
CASSKAGGVEQYF
>-|-|TRBV2|TRBJ1-1
TGTGCCAGCAAAGCGACGGGAACTGAAGCTTTCTTT
CASKATGTEAFF
>-|-|TRBV5-1|TRBJ1-1
TGCGCCAGCAGCTTGGCCGCAGTGAACACTGAAGCTTTCTTT
CASSLAAVNTEAFF
>-|-|TRBV6-5|TRBJ2-1
TGTGCCAGCAGTTACCCTCTCAGTGAGCAGTTCTTC
CASSYPLSEQFF
>TRBD1|-|TRBV7-9|TRBJ1-5
TGTGCCAGCAGCTCTCGGGACAGGCCCAATCAGCCCCAGCATTTT
CASSSRDRPNQPQHF
>-|-|TRBV5-6|TRBJ1-6
TGTGCCAGCAGCTTAGGGAAAACCTCACCCCTCCACTTT
CASSLGKTSPLHF
>-|few|TRBV2|TRBJ2-7
TGTGCCAGCAGCGGGGGCGAGCAGTACTTC
CASSGGEQYF
>-|-|TRBV6-5|TRBJ2-3
TGTGCCAGCAAGGCCTCTAGCACAGATACGCAGTATTTT
CASKASSTDTQYF
>-|-|TRBV24-1|TRBJ2-4
TGTGCCACCAGTGAGAGGGTTCAAGGCATTCAGTACTTC
CATSERVQGIQYF
>-|-|TRBV24-1|TRBJ2-1
TGTGCCACCAGTGATACCCGACGAGCCCGGGATGTGGAGCAGTTCTTC
CATSDTRRARDVEQFF
>TRBD2|-|TRBV28|TRBJ2-6
TGTGCCAGCAGCCCCGGGACTAGCGGTAAACCTAACTCTGGGGCCAACGTCCTGACTTTC
CASSPGTSGKPNSGANVLTF
>-|once|TRBV19|TRBJ1-6
TGTGCCAGTAGTATACGGTACAGGGCGGATTCACCCCTCCACTTT
CASSIRYRADSPLHF
>-|-|TRBV18|TRBJ1-2
TGTGCCAGCTCACCACAGGACGGATTTGGCTATGGCTACACCTTC
CASSPQDGFGYGYTF
>-|-|TRBV28|TRBJ1-2
TGTGCCAGCGGACTCTATGGCTACACCTTC
CASGLYGYTF
>-|few|TRBV9|TRBJ2-3
TGTGCCAGCAGCGCTCAACCAGTCCTGAGCACAGATACGCAGTATTTT
CASSAQPVLSTDTQYF
>-|-|TRBV3-1/TRBV3-2|TRBJ1-1
TGTGCCAGCAGCCAGTTAGGTATGAACACTGAAGCTTTCTTT
CASSQLGMNTEAFF
>-|-|TRBV12-2|TRBJ2-7
TGTGCAAGTCGCTTATGGCGGGAGCACTACGAGCAGTACTTC
CASRLWREHYEQYF
>-|-|TRBV28|TRBJ2-3
TGTGCCAGCAGCCCCCCAAGGAGGGGGACGCAGTATTTT
CASSPPRRGTQYF
>-|-|TRBV18|TRBJ2-5
TGTGCCAGCTCACCTAGATCCCAAGAGACCCAGTACTTC
CASSPRSQETQYF
>TRBD2|-|TRBV5-1|TRBJ2-7
TGCGCCAGCAGCTTGGGCGTTAGCGGGTACTACGAGCAGTACTTC
CASSLGVSGYYEQYF
>-|once|TRBV7-8|TRBJ2-2
TGTGCCAGCAGCTTGGAGACAGAGACCGGGGAGCTGTTTTTT
CASSLETETGELFF
>-|-|TRBV10-3|TRBJ2-5
TGTGCCATCAGTCGGACAGTCCTCCAAGAGACCCAGTACTTC
CAISRTVLQETQYF
>-|-|TRBV12-3/TRBV12-4|TRBJ1-2
TGTGCCAGCAGCAATAATAACTATGGCTACACCTTC
CASSNNNYGYTF